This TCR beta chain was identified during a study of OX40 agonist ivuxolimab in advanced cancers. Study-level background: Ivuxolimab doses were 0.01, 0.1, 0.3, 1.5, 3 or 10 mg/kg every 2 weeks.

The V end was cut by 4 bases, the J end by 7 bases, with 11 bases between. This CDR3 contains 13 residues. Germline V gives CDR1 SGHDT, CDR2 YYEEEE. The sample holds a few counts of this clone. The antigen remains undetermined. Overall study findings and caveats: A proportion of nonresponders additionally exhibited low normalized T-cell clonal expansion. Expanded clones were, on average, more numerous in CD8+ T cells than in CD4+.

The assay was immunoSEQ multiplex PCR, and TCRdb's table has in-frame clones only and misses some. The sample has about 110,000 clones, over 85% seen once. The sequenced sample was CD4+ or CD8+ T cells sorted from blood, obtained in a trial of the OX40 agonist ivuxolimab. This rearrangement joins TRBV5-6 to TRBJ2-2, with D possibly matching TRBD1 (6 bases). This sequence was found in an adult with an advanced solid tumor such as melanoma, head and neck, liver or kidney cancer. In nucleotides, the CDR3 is TGTGCCAGCAGCCACAGGGAGAGCGGGGAGCTGTTTTTT. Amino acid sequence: CASSHRESGELFF.